This T cell receptor (beta chain) derives from a study of shared clonotypes between healthy human individuals. Here immunoSEQ multiplex PCR was the method, and the copy in TCRdb shows in-frame clones only, minus some. Of 2 million to 2.5 million clones listed, approximately 95% were seen once; the top ten hold about 0.39%. The CDR3 runs to 14 residues. V lost 3 bases and J 4 bases, leaving 13 bases between the germline ends. Germline loops: CDR1 SGHRS, CDR2 YFSETQ. This clone has only one observation. The antigen remains undetermined. Other DNA sequences in this sample translate to the same CDR3. Findings of the study overall: The study's rarefaction showed incomplete sorted-subset sequencing despite large depth. Generation of non-shared clonotypes was less probable than generation of clonotypes shared by all four donors. Larger estimated richness was generally recorded for naive subsets relative to memory subsets. With a few donors compared, roughly 5% of naive CD4 clonotypes were shared.

Input material: naive CD4+ T cells from PBMCs. This sample's subset: CD45RA+ positively selected. This receptor was obtained from a man between 18 and 35 years old in good health. Some clones in this sample may be carry-over from other donors' samples. This rearrangement joins TRBV5-1 to TRBJ2-5; possible D gene TRBD1, 5 bases. Here the CDR3 reads CASSSQGWGETQYF. The CDR3 bases are TGCGCCAGCAGCTCCCAGGGTTGGGGAGAGACCCAGTACTTC. The full variable domain, rest sourced from reference TRBV5-1 and TRBJ2-5, is KAGVTQTPRYLIKTRGQQVTLSCSPISGHRSVSWYQQTPGQGLQFLFEYFSETQRNKGNFPGRFSGRQFSNSRSEMNVSTLELGDSALYLCASSSQGWGETQYFGPGTRLLVL.